This T cell receptor (beta chain) was sequenced in a study of kidney transplant recipient with SARS-CoV-2 infection. TCRdb analysed the reads with MiXCR anew, one entry per CDR3 protein. The sample records 200,000 to 300,000 distinct CDR3 sequences, about 28% being singletons. Trimming stripped 4 bases from V and 4 bases from J, with 22 bases between. The CDR3 covers 17 residues. Germline CDR1 reads MGHDK; CDR2 reads SYGVNS. The table lists this clonotype with many counts. The TCR originated in a male patient between 25 and 40 years old who had COVID-19 and was a kidney transplant recipient. The T cells may partly be graft donor cells. Here the sequenced sample was a blood sample, taken at baseline and on day 111 from a kidney transplant recipient. The chain is built from TRBV25-1 and TRBJ1-2; D not resolved. This CDR3 reads CASSASRELGKTYGYTF. The DNA for the CDR3 is TGTGCCAGCAGTGCATCGCGAGAACTGGGAAAGACCTATGGCTACACCTTC.